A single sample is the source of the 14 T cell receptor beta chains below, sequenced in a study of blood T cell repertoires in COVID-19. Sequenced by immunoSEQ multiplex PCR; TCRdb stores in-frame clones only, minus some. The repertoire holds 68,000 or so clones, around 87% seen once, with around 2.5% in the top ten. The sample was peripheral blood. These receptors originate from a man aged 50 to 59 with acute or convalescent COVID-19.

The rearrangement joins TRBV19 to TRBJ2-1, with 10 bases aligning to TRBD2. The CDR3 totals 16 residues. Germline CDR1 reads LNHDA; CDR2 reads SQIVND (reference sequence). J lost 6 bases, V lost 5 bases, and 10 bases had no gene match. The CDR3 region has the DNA TGTGCCAGTAGTCCCATAGCGGGAGGCACGTTCAATGAGCAGTTCTTC. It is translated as CASSPIAGGTFNEQFF.

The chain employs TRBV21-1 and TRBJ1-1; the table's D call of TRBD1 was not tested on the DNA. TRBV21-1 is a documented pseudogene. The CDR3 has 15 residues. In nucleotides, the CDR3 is TGTGCCAGCAGCAAATGGGCAGGGGGTTTCACTGAAGCTTTCTTT. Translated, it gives CASSKWAGGFTEAFF.

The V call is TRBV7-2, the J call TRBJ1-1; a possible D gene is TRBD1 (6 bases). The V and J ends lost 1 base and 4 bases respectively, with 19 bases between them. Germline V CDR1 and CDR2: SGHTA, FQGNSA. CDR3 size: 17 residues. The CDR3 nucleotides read TGTGCCAGCAGCTTAGAGCCTCTGCCAGGGGCGGCCACTGAAGCTTTCTTT. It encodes CASSLEPLPGAATEAFF.

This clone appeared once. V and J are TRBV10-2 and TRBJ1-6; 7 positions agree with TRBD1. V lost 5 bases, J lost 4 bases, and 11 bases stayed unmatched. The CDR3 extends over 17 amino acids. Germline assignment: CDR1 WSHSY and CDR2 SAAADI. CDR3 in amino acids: CASSSQQGPPYNSPLHF. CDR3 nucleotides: TGCGCCAGCAGTTCCCAACAGGGGCCTCCTTATAATTCACCCCTCCACTTT.

Written as DNA, the CDR3 is TGTGCCAGCAGTGAGGACAGGGGGGGGTATGGCTACACCTTC. It codes for CASSEDRGGYGYTF. The chain employs TRBV27 and TRBJ1-2, with 10 bases identical to TRBD1. V lost 5 bases to trimming and J lost 5 bases; unmatched junction nucleotides: 5. The germline V gene encodes CDR1 MNHEY and CDR2 SMNVEV (reference sequence). The CDR3 is 14 residues long.

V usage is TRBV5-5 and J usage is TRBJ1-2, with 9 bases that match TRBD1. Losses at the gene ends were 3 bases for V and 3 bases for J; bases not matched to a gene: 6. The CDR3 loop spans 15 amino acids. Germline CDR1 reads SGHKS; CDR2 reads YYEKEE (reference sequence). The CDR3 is CASSYRDRADYGYTF. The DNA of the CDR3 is TGTGCCAGCAGCTACCGGGACAGGGCGGACTATGGCTACACCTTC.

This CDR3 reads CARRKGQATSGANVLTF. For the CDR3, the DNA is TGTGCCAGAAGAAAGGGACAGGCAACCTCTGGGGCCAACGTCCTGACTTTC. The chain uses TRBV2 and TRBJ2-6, with 8 bases that match TRBD1. CDR1 and CDR2 from the germline V gene are SNHLY and FYNNEI. The CDR3 is 17 residues long. V shed 9 bases, J shed 0 bases, and the junction held 10 bases outside the gene matches.

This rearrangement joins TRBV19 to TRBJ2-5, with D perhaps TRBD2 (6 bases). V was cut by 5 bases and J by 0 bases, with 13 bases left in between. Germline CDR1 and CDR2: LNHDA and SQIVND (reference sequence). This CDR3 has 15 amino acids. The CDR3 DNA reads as TGTGCCAGTAGTCCTTTAGGGAGGTACCAAGAGACCCAGTACTTC. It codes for CASSPLGRYQETQYF.

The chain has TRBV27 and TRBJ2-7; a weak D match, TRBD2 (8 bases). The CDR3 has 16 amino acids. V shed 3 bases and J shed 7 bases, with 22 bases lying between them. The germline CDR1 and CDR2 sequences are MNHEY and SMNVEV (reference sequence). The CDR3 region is CASSFGTVAGRQEQYF. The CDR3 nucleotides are TGTGCCAGCAGTTTTGGGACAGTAGCGGGACGGCAGGAGCAGTACTTC.

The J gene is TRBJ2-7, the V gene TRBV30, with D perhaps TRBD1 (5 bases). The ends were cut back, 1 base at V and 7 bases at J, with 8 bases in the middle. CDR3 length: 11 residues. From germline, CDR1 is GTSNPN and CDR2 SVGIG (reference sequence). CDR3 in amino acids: CAWSARTEQYF. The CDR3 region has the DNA TGTGCCTGGAGTGCAAGGACAGAGCAGTACTTC.

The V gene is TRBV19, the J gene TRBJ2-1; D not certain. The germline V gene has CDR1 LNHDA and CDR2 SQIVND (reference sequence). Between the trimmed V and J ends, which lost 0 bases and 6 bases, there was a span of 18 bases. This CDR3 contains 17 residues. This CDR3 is CASSIDFSVSLRNEQFF. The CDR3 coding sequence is TGTGCCAGTAGTATAGACTTTTCTGTTTCCCTTCGCAATGAGCAGTTCTTC. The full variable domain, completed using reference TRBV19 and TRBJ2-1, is DGGITQSPKYLFRKEGQNVTLSCEQNLNHDAMYWYRQDPGQGLRLIYYSQIVNDFQKGDIAEGYSVSREKKESFPLTVTSAQKNPTAFYLCASSIDFSVSLRNEQFFGPGTRLTVL.

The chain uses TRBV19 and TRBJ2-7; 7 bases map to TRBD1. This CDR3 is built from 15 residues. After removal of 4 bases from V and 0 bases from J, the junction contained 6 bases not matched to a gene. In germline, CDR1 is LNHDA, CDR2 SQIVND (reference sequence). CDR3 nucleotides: TGTGCCAGTAGTAAATACCGGGACAGCTCCTACGAGCAGTACTTC. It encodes CASSKYRDSSYEQYF.

The CDR3 protein is CATSRPSYGYTF. CDR3 sequence (DNA): TGTGCCACCAGCCGTCCCTCCTATGGCTACACCTTC. The chain links TRBV15 to TRBJ1-2, with D unclear. The germline CDR1 and CDR2 sequences are LNHNV and YYDKDF (reference sequence). The V end was cut by 5 bases, the J end by 4 bases, with 8 bases between. There are 12 residues in the CDR3.

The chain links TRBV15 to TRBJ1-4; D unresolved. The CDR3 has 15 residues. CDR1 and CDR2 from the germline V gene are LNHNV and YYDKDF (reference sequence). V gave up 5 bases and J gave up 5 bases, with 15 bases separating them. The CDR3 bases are TGTGCCACCAGCGGATCATACACAGTGAATGAAAAACTGTTTTTT. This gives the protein CATSGSYTVNEKLFF.